Below are 20 T cell receptor beta chains sequenced from a single sample in a study of CD8+CD57+ T cells in acquired aplastic anemia. The template used for profiling TCR beta VDJ and CDR3 was genomic DNA. One entry per CDR3 protein, called by TCRdb with MiXCR from the reads. The sample has 400,000 to 450,000 distinct CDR3 sequences, about two thirds seen once; the top ten hold under 4.5%. The source material was sorted CD4+, CD8+, or CD8+CD57+ T cells (not recorded which) from PBMCs. The receptors were gathered from a human donor in good health, serving as a control.

Notes on this clonotype: One end of the junction is discordant with germline, which a read error may explain. The chain is built from TRBV6-1 and TRBJ2-7; possible D gene TRBD2, 7 bases. Germline-derived CDR1 and CDR2 are MNHNS and SASEGT. CDR3 size: 14 residues. The CDR3 DNA sequence: TGTGCCATCAGTGAGCGAGGGGGGGGAGGCGAGCCGTACTTC. Translating it yields CAISERGGGGEPYF.

To note about this clonotype: An end of the junction differs from the germline gene, which may be a read error. The chain uses TRBV2 and TRBJ1-6, with a possible D match to TRBD1 (5 bases). There are 15 residues in the CDR3. Germline V gene data show CDR1 as SNHLY and CDR2 as FYNNEI. CDR3 coding DNA: TGTGCCAGCAGCCGGCAGGGTGGTCTCACCGGGGAGCTGCTCTTT. As protein: CASSRQGGLTGELLF.

The chain carries TRBV11-2 and TRBJ2-3, with D perhaps TRBD2 (6 bases). Germline V lookup: CDR1 SGHAT, CDR2 FQNNGV. V dropped 6 bases and J dropped 8 bases, with 21 bases sitting between them. The CDR3 spans 15 residues. The CDR3 DNA sequence: TGTGCCAGCAGTGAACGGACCAGGAGGCGGGGTACGCAGTATTTT. Encoded protein: CASSERTRRRGTQYF.

The chain links TRBV18 to TRBJ1-4; 8 bases are a match to TRBD1. V was clipped by 2 bases and J by 2 bases; unmatched bases: 7. The CDR3 spans 17 residues. Germline CDR1 and CDR2: KGHSH and LQKENI. The CDR3 DNA reads as TGTGCCAGCTCACCAAGGCTCCAGGGGGCGACTAATGAAAAACTGTTTTTT. Its protein product is CASSPRLQGATNEKLFF.

At least ten counts were recorded for this clonotype. The chain has TRBV12-3 or TRBV12-4 and TRBJ1-2, with 7 bases that match TRBD1. Trimming took 3 bases from V and 6 from J; bases not matched to a gene: 4. The CDR3 loop spans 13 amino acids. The CDR3 DNA follows: TGTGCCAGCAGTTTTAACACAGGGGATGGCTACACCTTC. Amino acid sequence: CASSFNTGDGYTF.

This chain joins TRBV7-2 and TRBJ1-6; D is perhaps TRBD1 (5 bases). The CDR3 consists of 15 residues. V lost 5 bases and J lost 16, with 24 bases in between. CDR1 SGHTA and CDR2 FQGNSA come from the germline V gene. DNA for the CDR3: TGTGCCAGCAGCCCCTCCAGGGCCGACGATTCAGCTCTCCACTTT. Translated, it gives CASSPSRADDSALHF.

The chain links TRBV5-1 to TRBJ1-2; the D gene is possibly TRBD1 (5 bases). CDR3 size: 12 residues. V was trimmed by 2 bases and J by 12 bases, leaving 14 bases between them. The germline V gene encodes CDR1 SGHRS and CDR2 YFSETQ. The CDR3 here is CASSLQESTDTF. For the CDR3, the DNA is TGCGCCAGCAGCTTACAGGAGAGCACAGACACCTTC.

This clonotype was counted between two and nine times. The rearrangement joins TRBV4-1 to TRBJ2-6; D uncertain. The germline V gene encodes CDR1 MGHRA and CDR2 YSYEKL. The CDR3 runs to 17 residues. V lost 4 bases and J lost 6, with 19 bases in between. The CDR3 DNA reads TGCGCCAGCAGCCGCCCCCTAAATTCGCACACGGCCAACGTCCTGACTTTC. This sequence encodes CASSRPLNSHTANVLTF.

This clonotype has only a few counts. This rearrangement joins TRBV2 to TRBJ1-2; tentative D call: TRBD1 (6 bases). The CDR3 totals 13 residues. V shed 8 bases and J shed 7 bases, with 17 bases lying between them. The V gene's germline CDR1 is SNHLY and CDR2 FYNNEI. For the CDR3, the DNA is TGTGCCAGCTGGGCAAACAGGGTTTCTGGCTACACCTTC. Residues: CASWANRVSGYTF.

The chain carries TRBV12-3 or TRBV12-4 and TRBJ2-4, with D unclear. Trimming removed 3 bases from V and 6 bases from J, with 18 bases in between. The CDR3 totals 16 residues. DNA of the CDR3: TGTGCCAGCAGTTTCCGCGATTTAGGGTGGGGAAACATTCAGTACTTC. As protein: CASSFRDLGWGNIQYF.

There are many counts of this clonotype. V usage is TRBV29-1 and J usage is TRBJ1-1; 7 bases fit TRBD1. J lost 5 bases, V lost 5 bases, and 5 bases had no gene match. The germline CDR1 and CDR2 sequences are SQVTM and ANQGSEA. The length of the CDR3 is 12 residues. For the CDR3, the DNA is TGCAGCGTTCAGGGGGGATGGACTGAAGCTTTCTTT. Protein product: CSVQGGWTEAFF.

On this clonotype: One end of the junction fails to match germline, which may point to a read error. This chain joins TRBV7-3 and TRBJ2-7, with a possible D match to TRBD2 (6 bases). Looked up from germline, CDR1 is SGHTA and CDR2 is FQGTGA. The length of the CDR3 is 14 residues. CDR3 protein: CASSPCGGENTREF. The DNA of the CDR3 is TGTGCCAGCAGCCCGTGCGGCGGGGAGAACACCCGGGAGTTC.

V usage is TRBV19 and J usage is TRBJ2-5, with 14 bases that match TRBD2. V dropped 4 bases and J dropped 5; count of bases not matched to a gene: 6. Looked up from germline, CDR1 is LNHDA and CDR2 is SQIVND (reference sequence). The CDR3 has 16 residues. The CDR3 spells CASSTGTSGSVETQYF. The CDR3 DNA sequence: TGTGCCAGTAGTACCGGGACTAGCGGGAGTGTTGAGACCCAGTACTTC.

The chain uses TRBV20-1 and TRBJ1-2; 7 bases map to TRBD1. J lost 2 bases, V lost 3 bases, and 3 bases had no gene match. The CDR3 runs 13 residues. Germline V gene lookup returns CDR1 DFQATT and CDR2 SNEGSKA (reference sequence). CDR3 sequence reads: CSARTGSNYGYTF. The DNA for the CDR3 is TGCAGTGCTAGGACAGGGTCAAACTATGGCTACACCTTC.

This clonotype appeared many times. CDR3 region: CASSLGRDQSGGYTF. CDR3 coding DNA: TGTGCCAGCAGCTTAGGCAGGGATCAATCGGGGGGCTACACCTTC. The V gene is TRBV7-2, the J gene TRBJ1-2, with TRBD1 as a possible D gene (5 bases). The CDR3 has 15 amino acids. Germline CDR1 SGHTA, CDR2 FQGNSA. V was clipped by 1 base and J by 8 bases, with 17 bases between them.

Points on this clonotype: One end of the junction is discordant with germline, which a read error may explain. V gene TRBV29-1 combines with J gene TRBJ1-2; D uncertain. Germline assignment: CDR1 SQVTM and CDR2 ANQGSEA. This CDR3 region has 12 residues. The CDR3 region has the DNA TGCAGCGCCCAGGCCAGGAGCTATGGCGACACCTTC. It encodes CSAQARSYGDTF.

The chain has TRBV7-2 and TRBJ2-7, with D possibly being TRBD1 (6 bases). The germline V and J ends were trimmed by 7 bases and 13 bases, with 26 bases remaining between them. The CDR3 contains 14 residues. Per germline, CDR1 SGHTA and CDR2 FQGNSA. The CDR3 loop is CASIPGARTKEFYF. The CDR3 nucleotides are TGTGCCAGCATCCCAGGGGCACGTACGAAGGAGTTTTACTTC. Full variable domain (rest looked up from reference TRBV7-2 and TRBJ2-7): GAGVSQSPSNKVTEKGKDVELRCDPISGHTALYWYRQSLGQGLEFLIYFQGNSAPDKSGLPSDRFSAERTGGSVSTLTIQRTQQEDSAVYLCASIPGARTKEFYFGPGTRLTVT.

Comments on this clonotype: Given the absence of the conserved phenylalanine or tryptophan at the CDR3 end, a read error is likely. The DNA is left out, because the CDR3 cannot be placed on it with certainty; the CDR3 is given as TCRdb lists it. This chain joins TRBV20-1 and TRBJ1-3. The CDR3 has 12 residues if both end residues are counted. Per germline, CDR1 DFQATT and CDR2 SNEGSKA (reference sequence). The CDR3 region is CSARDGSGGAYT.

J is TRBJ2-2 and V is TRBV7-2; no clear D gene. The CDR3 totals 16 residues. V lost 3 bases, J lost 14 bases, and 25 bases lay in between. The germline CDR1 and CDR2 sequences are SGHTA and FQGNSA. For the CDR3, the DNA is TGTGCCAGCAGCTTGCTGTCTGCATCTGGCTACACCTTCCTGTTTTTT. It codes for CASSLLSASGYTFLFF. Full variable domain (missing parts from reference TRBV7-2 and TRBJ2-2): GAGVSQSPSNKVTEKGKDVELRCDPISGHTALYWYRQSLGQGLEFLIYFQGNSAPDKSGLPSDRFSAERTGGSVSTLTIQRTQQEDSAVYLCASSLLSASGYTFLFFGEGSRLTVL.

On this clonotype itself: The junction and the germline gene differ at one end; a read error may be behind it. This chain links TRBV14 with TRBJ2-3; 9 bases fit TRBD2. The CDR3 runs to 16 residues. Germline assignment: CDR1 SGHDN and CDR2 FVKESK. CDR3 nucleotide sequence: TGTGCCAGCAGCCACGGCCTAGCGGGAAGCACGGATACGCAGTATTTT. Residues: CASSHGLAGSTDTQYF.